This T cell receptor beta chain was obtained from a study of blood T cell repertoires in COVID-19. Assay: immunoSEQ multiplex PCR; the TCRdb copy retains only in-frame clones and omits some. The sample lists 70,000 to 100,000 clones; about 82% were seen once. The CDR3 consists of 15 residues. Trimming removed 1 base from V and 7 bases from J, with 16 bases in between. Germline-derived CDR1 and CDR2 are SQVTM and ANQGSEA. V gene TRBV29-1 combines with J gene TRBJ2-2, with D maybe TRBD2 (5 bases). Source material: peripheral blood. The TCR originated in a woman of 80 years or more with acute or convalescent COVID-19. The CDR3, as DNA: TGCAGCGTTGAAGGGCAGCGCTCCGGAGGCGGGGAGCTGTTTTTT. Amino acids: CSVEGQRSGGGELFF.